These 25 T cell receptor beta chains originate from one sample sequenced in a study of shared clonotypes between healthy human individuals. The table came from immunoSEQ multiplex PCR; TCRdb's copy has only in-frame clones and leaves some out. In the table there are around 2.3 million clones, under 97% of which are singletons. Sequencing was carried out using naive CD4+ T cells sorted from blood. As for subset: CD45RA+ positively selected. The source is a man younger than 35 in good health.

CDR3 nucleotide sequence: TGTGCCAGCAGCCCCAGGATACCCTCAGGAAACACCATATATTTT. It specifies CASSPRIPSGNTIYF. This rearrangement joins TRBV6-6 to TRBJ1-3, with D hard to call. This CDR3 has 15 amino acids. CDR1 and CDR2 (germline): MNHNY, SVGAGI (reference sequence). Trimming took off 6 bases at V and 4 bases at J, with 16 bases between the two ends.

V gene TRBV9 combines with J gene TRBJ2-7; 7 nucleotides line up with TRBD2. CDR3 size: 14 residues. Germline assignment: CDR1 SGDLS and CDR2 YYNGEE. V dropped 1 base and J dropped 3; count of bases not matched to a gene: 4. DNA for the CDR3: TGTGCCAGCAGCGTAACGAGCGGGAACTACGAGCAGTACTTC. It encodes CASSVTSGNYEQYF.

This chain links TRBV4-3 with TRBJ1-1; possible D gene TRBD1, 5 bases. The germline V gene encodes CDR1 LGHNA and CDR2 YSLEER. The V end was cut by 1 base, the J end by 4 bases, with 10 bases between. CDR3 size: 14 residues. The DNA of the CDR3 is TGCGCCAGCAGCCAAGCGCAGGGTGGCACTGAAGCTTTCTTT. This codes for CASSQAQGGTEAFF.

The V gene is TRBV28, the J gene TRBJ1-4, with 8 positions matching TRBD1. V shed 6 bases, J shed 3 bases, and the junction held 6 bases outside the gene matches. Germline lookup yields CDR1 MDHEN and CDR2 SYDVKM. The CDR3 runs to 15 residues. The CDR3 is CASSPQGASNEKLFF. Here the CDR3 DNA reads TGTGCCAGCAGCCCTCAGGGGGCATCTAATGAAAAACTGTTTTTT.

The count of this clone is one. This chain uses TRBV6-1 with TRBJ2-7; 12 bases line up with TRBD1. The CDR3 is 14 residues long. J was trimmed by 4 bases and V by 6 bases; bases with no gene match: 4. Germline CDR1 reads MNHNS; CDR2 reads SASEGT. The CDR3 here is CASRMGQGAYEQYF. The CDR3 DNA follows: TGTGCCAGCAGAATGGGACAGGGGGCGTACGAGCAGTACTTC.

The chain employs TRBV5-1 and TRBJ2-1, with 10 bases aligning to TRBD1. Germline CDR1 is SGHRS and CDR2 is YFSETQ. The CDR3 loop spans 15 amino acids. J lost 10 bases, V lost 3 bases, and 10 bases had no gene match. The CDR3 region is CASSYLPGQGREQFF. The CDR3 bases are TGCGCCAGCAGCTACCTCCCGGGACAGGGGAGGGAGCAGTTCTTC.

The sample holds one count of this clone. The chain's CDR3 is CASSLVVPNYEQYF. The CDR3 DNA reads TGTGCCAGCAGCTTAGTGGTACCCAATTACGAGCAGTACTTC. This rearrangement joins TRBV11-2 to TRBJ2-5; D remains ambiguous. The J call could be wrong; TRBJ2-7 is a better fit for the DNA end. Germline V lookup: CDR1 SGHAT, CDR2 FQNNGV. The CDR3 spans 14 residues.

The V and J genes are TRBV9 and TRBJ1-6; D unclear. The CDR3 is 13 amino acids. Germline V gene sequence: CDR1 SGDLS, CDR2 YYNGEE. V lost 0 bases, J lost 10 bases, and 8 bases lay in between. The CDR3, as DNA: TGTGCCAGCAGCGTAGCTGATGAATCACCCCTCCACTTT. It yields the protein CASSVADESPLHF.

This sequence joins TRBV20-1 and TRBJ2-7; D may be TRBD1 or TRBD2 (6 bases each). V gave up 3 bases and J gave up 6 bases, with 9 bases separating them. Germline V gene sequence: CDR1 DFQATT, CDR2 SNEGSKA (reference sequence). The CDR3 is 11 residues long. CDR3 DNA sequence: TGCAGTGCTAGTAAGGGGGGCGAGCAGTACTTC. Amino acid sequence: CSASKGGEQYF.

The CDR3 sequence: CASRGPGGGGELFF. The CDR3 DNA sequence: TGTGCCAGCAGGGGGCCAGGGGGCGGCGGGGAGCTGTTTTTT. The gene calls are TRBV6-1 and TRBJ2-2; 8 positions agree with TRBD1. Trimming at V came to 6 bases and at J to 7 bases, leaving 7 bases not matched to a gene. Per the germline V gene, CDR1 is MNHNS and CDR2 is SASEGT. This CDR3 has 14 residues.

A remark on this clone: The sample carries other DNA sequences with the same CDR3. The genes are TRBV2 and TRBJ1-4; D is possibly TRBD1 (5 bases). Germline V gene data show CDR1 as SNHLY and CDR2 as FYNNEI. The CDR3 runs 14 residues. Trimming left V 2 bases short and J 3 bases short, with 7 bases between. Here the CDR3 reads CASSEQGSNEKLFF. The DNA of the CDR3 is TGTGCCAGCAGTGAACAGGGTTCTAATGAAAAACTGTTTTTT. Variable domain in full (rest from reference TRBV2 and TRBJ1-4): EPEVTQTPSHQVTQMGQEVILRCVPISNHLYFYWYRQILGQKVEFLVSFYNNEISEKSEIFDDQFSVERPDGSNFTLKIRSTKLEDSAMYFCASSEQGSNEKLFFGSGTQLSVL.

The chain links TRBV11-2 to TRBJ1-2, with 7 positions matching TRBD1. Losses at the gene ends were 3 bases for V and 7 bases for J; bases not matched to a gene: 11. The CDR3 sequence is 15 residues long. Germline CDR1 SGHAT, CDR2 FQNNGV. CDR3 sequence (DNA): TGTGCCAGCAGCTTGACAGGGAAAAGGACTGCTGGCTACACCTTC. It yields the protein CASSLTGKRTAGYTF.

This clone has a single count. The V and J genes are TRBV7-3 and TRBJ2-1; 14 nucleotides align to TRBD2. This CDR3 spans 16 amino acids. The germline V gene encodes CDR1 SGHTA and CDR2 FQGTGA. Trimming at V came to 5 bases and at J to 5 bases, leaving 5 bases not matched to a gene. As DNA, the CDR3 is TGTGCCAGCAGCCCGAGACTAGCGGGGGGGAACAATGAGCAGTTCTTC. Encoded protein: CASSPRLAGGNNEQFF.

This clone was observed a single time. CDR3 in DNA: TGTGCCAGCAGAAAACGGGGCGGGGTGGGCGAGCAGTACTTC. This gives the protein CASRKRGGVGEQYF. The chain uses TRBV2 and TRBJ2-7, with D perhaps matching TRBD2 (6 bases). Trimming stripped 6 bases from V and 6 bases from J, with 18 bases between. In germline, CDR1 is SNHLY, CDR2 FYNNEI. This CDR3 has 14 amino acids. Combining the CDR3 with reference TRBV2 and TRBJ2-7 gives the whole variable domain EPEVTQTPSHQVTQMGQEVILRCVPISNHLYFYWYRQILGQKVEFLVSFYNNEISEKSEIFDDQFSVERPDGSNFTLKIRSTKLEDSAMYFCASRKRGGVGEQYFGPGTRLTVT.

This clone was recorded once. This sample includes further DNA sequences coding for the same CDR3. V gene TRBV10-3 combines with J gene TRBJ1-5; D is unresolved. V shed 5 bases and J shed 1 base, with 6 bases lying between them. The CDR3 covers 13 residues. Germline assignment: CDR1 ENHRY and CDR2 SYGVKD. The CDR3 sequence is CAISRQSNQPQHF. In DNA, the CDR3 is TGTGCCATCAGTCGACAAAGCAATCAGCCCCAGCATTTT.

In its sample, this clone was seen once. V and J are TRBV6-6 and TRBJ2-1; D remains unclear. The CDR3 sequence is 14 residues long. CDR1 and CDR2 from the germline V gene are MNHNY and SVGAGI (reference sequence). V shed 5 bases and J shed 5 bases, with 13 bases lying between them. CDR3 nucleotide sequence: TGTGCCAGCAGTCCCCGGGCCCGGGACAATGAGCAGTTCTTC. This sequence encodes CASSPRARDNEQFF.

The gene calls are TRBV6-5 and TRBJ1-4, with 9 bases identical to TRBD1. Germline V gives CDR1 MNHEY, CDR2 SVGAGI. The CDR3 extends over 14 amino acids. J was trimmed by 7 bases and V by 6 bases; bases with no gene match: 6. CDR3 DNA sequence: TGTGCCAGCAGACCGGGACAGGGTTTTGAAAAACTGTTTTTT. Residues: CASRPGQGFEKLFF.

The rearrangement joins TRBV5-6 to TRBJ2-2, with 9 bases lining up with TRBD2. V lost 0 bases to trimming and J lost 5 bases; unmatched junction nucleotides: 5. The germline V gene encodes CDR1 SGHDT and CDR2 YYEEEE. The CDR3 loop spans 16 amino acids. The CDR3 sequence: CASSLANSGRTGELFF. CDR3 sequence (DNA): TGTGCCAGCAGCTTGGCCAACAGCGGGAGGACCGGGGAGCTGTTTTTT.

This chain connects TRBV4-1 to TRBJ2-1; D perhaps matches TRBD2 (5 bases). The CDR3 has 12 residues. Trimming cost V 3 bases and J 13 bases, with 13 bases left between them. Germline lookup yields CDR1 MGHRA and CDR2 YSYEKL. CDR3 bases: TGCGCCAGCAGCCATGTAGCGTCAGCACAGTTCTTC. Protein sequence: CASSHVASAQFF.

The V call is TRBV7-9, the J call TRBJ2-1; no clear D gene. The V gene lost 1 base and the J gene lost 0 bases, with 10 bases spanning the gap. Germline CDR1 is SEHNR and CDR2 is FQNEAQ (reference sequence). The CDR3 sequence is 16 residues long. DNA of the CDR3: TGTGCCAGCAGCTTAGTGGTCTTCGGCTCCTACAATGAGCAGTTCTTC. Translation gives CASSLVVFGSYNEQFF. Full variable domain (outside the CDR3, taken from reference TRBV7-9 and TRBJ2-1): DTGVSQNPRHKITKRGQNVTFRCDPISEHNRLYWYRQTLGQGPEFLTYFQNEAQLEKSRLLSDRFSAERPKGSFSTLEIQRTEQGDSAMYLCASSLVVFGSYNEQFFGPGTRLTVL.

The chain's CDR3 is CASRQGAREQYF. The CDR3 coding sequence is TGTGCCAGCCGACAGGGGGCGCGCGAGCAGTACTTC. V is TRBV2 and J is TRBJ2-7; 10 bases fit TRBD1. In germline, CDR1 is SNHLY, CDR2 FYNNEI. The CDR3 loop spans 12 amino acids. The junction had 4 bases not matched to a gene; V was cut back by 8 bases and J by 6 bases. The complete variable domain, with remaining parts taken from reference TRBV2 and TRBJ2-7, reads EPEVTQTPSHQVTQMGQEVILRCVPISNHLYFYWYRQILGQKVEFLVSFYNNEISEKSEIFDDQFSVERPDGSNFTLKIRSTKLEDSAMYFCASRQGAREQYFGPGTRLTVT.

V gene TRBV5-1 combines with J gene TRBJ1-4, with 7 bases fitting TRBD1. The CDR3 is made up of 13 amino acids. Germline CDR1 is SGHRS and CDR2 is YFSETQ. The V and J ends lost 7 bases and 8 bases, in that order; junction bases with no gene match: 8. CDR3 DNA sequence: TGCGCCAGCCGGACAGGTGAAAGAGAAAAACTGTTTTTT. This encodes CASRTGEREKLFF.

Details on this clone: The sample holds other DNA sequences that translate to the same CDR3. The chain uses TRBV30 and TRBJ1-5; D remains ambiguous. Germline-derived CDR1 and CDR2 are GTSNPN and SVGIG (reference sequence). The CDR3 contains 12 residues. V was clipped by 5 bases and J by 1 base, with 6 bases between them. CDR3 in amino acids: CAWSVSNQPQHF. CDR3 nucleotide sequence: TGTGCCTGGTCAGTGAGCAATCAGCCCCAGCATTTT.

V is TRBV11-2 and J is TRBJ2-7, with 10 positions matching TRBD2. This CDR3 is 16 amino acids long. The V segment lost 2 bases and the J segment 4 bases; nucleotides outside the gene matches: 8. CDR1 and CDR2 from the germline V gene are SGHAT and FQNNGV. The chain's CDR3 is CASSLMPSGSPYEQYF. The CDR3 DNA sequence: TGTGCCAGCAGCTTAATGCCTAGCGGGAGCCCGTACGAGCAGTACTTC.

The V gene is TRBV4-3, the J gene TRBJ2-5, with a tentative D call TRBD2 (5 bases). Germline loops: CDR1 LGHNA, CDR2 YSLEER. Trimming stripped 0 bases from V and 1 base from J, with 30 bases between. The CDR3 length is 22 residues. CDR3: CASSQDPGWYGKTEHFQETQYF. The DNA of the CDR3 is TGCGCCAGCAGCCAAGATCCGGGTTGGTACGGGAAGACCGAACATTTCCAAGAGACCCAGTACTTC.